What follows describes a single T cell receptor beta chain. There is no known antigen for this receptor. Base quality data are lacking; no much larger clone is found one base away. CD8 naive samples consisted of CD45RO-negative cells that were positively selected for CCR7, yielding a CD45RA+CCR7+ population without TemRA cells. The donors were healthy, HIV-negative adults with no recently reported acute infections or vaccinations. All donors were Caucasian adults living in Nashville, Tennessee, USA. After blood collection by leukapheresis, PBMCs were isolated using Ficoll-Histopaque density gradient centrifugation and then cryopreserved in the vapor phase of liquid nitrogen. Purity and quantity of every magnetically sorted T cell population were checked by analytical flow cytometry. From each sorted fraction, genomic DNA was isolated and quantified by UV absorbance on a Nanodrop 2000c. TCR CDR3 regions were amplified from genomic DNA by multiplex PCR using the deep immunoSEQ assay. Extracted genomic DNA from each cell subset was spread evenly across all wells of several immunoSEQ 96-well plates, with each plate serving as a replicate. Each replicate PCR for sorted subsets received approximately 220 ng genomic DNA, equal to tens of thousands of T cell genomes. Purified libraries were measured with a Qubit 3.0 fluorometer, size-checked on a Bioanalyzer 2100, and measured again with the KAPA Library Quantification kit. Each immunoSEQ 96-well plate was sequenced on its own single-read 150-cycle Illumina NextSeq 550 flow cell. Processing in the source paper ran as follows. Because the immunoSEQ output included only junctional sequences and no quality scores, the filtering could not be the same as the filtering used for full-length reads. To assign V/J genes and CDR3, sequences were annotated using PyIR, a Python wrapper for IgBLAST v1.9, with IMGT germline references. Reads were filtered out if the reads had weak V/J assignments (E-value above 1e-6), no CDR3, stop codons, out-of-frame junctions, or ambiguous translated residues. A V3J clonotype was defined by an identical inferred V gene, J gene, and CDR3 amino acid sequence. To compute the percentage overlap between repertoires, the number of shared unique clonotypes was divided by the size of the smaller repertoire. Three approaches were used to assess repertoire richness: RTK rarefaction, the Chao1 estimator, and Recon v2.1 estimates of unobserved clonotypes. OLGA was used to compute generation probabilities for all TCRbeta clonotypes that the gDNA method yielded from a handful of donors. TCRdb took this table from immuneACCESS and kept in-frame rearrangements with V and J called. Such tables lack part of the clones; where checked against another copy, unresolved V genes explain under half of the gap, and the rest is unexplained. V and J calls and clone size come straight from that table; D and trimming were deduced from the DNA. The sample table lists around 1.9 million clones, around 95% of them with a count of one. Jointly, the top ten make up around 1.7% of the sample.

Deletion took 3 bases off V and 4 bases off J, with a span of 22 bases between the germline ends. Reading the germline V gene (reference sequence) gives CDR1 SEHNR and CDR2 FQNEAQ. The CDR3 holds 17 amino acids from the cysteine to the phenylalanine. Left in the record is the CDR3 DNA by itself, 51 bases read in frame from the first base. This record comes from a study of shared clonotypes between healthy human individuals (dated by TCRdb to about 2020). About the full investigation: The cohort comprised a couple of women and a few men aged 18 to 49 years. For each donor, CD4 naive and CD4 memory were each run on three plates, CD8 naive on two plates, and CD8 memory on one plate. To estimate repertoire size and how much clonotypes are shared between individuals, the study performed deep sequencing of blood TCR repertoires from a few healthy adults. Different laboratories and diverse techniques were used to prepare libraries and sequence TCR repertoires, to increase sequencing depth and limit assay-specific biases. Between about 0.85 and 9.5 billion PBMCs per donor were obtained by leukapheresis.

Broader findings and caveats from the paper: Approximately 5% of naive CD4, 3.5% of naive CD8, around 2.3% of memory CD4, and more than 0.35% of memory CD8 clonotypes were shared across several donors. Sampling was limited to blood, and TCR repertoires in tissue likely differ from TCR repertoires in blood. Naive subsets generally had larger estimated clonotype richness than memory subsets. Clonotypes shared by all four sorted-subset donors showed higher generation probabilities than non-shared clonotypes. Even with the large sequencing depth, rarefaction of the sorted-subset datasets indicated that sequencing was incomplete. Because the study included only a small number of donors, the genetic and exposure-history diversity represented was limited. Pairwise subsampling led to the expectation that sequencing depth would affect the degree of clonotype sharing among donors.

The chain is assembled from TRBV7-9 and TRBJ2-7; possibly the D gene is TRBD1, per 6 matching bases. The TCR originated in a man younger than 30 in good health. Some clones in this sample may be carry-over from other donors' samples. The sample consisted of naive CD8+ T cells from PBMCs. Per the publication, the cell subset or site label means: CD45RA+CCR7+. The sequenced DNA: TGTGCCAGCAGCTTCTCAGACACAGGGTCCCGACCTTACGAGCAGTACTTC. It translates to CASSFSDTGSRPYEQYF.